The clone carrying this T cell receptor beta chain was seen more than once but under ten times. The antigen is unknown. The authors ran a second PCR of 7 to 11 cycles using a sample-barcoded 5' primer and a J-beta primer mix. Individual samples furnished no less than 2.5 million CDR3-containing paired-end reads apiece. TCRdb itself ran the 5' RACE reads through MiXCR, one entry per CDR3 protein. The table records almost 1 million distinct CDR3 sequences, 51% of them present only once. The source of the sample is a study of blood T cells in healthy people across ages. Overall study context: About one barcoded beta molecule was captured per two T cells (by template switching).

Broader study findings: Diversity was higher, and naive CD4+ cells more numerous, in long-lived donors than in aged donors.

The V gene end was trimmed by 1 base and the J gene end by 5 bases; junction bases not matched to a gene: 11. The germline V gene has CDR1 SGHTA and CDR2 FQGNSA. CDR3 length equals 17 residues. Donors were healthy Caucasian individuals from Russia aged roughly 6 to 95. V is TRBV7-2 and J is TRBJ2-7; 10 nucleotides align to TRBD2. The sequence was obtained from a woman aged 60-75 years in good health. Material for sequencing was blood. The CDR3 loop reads CASSLVETASGSDEQYF. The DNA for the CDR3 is TGTGCCAGCAGCTTAGTCGAAACTGCTAGCGGGAGTGACGAGCAGTACTTC.